Below are 9 T cell receptor beta chains sequenced from a single sample in a study of CD8 T cells in ankylosing spondylitis listed by TCRdb under 2017. Library method: 5' RACE. The sample was run on an Illumina HiSeq 2500. Clones were called with MiXCR by TCRdb after fastp trimmed the public reads at Q25, and only in-frame beta chains were retained. CDR3 protein sequences are deduplicated, and each keeps its most common genes and DNA. This sample is represented by 200,000 to 300,000 distinct CDR3 sequences; approximately 10% of them were singletons. About 2.5% of the sample rests with the top ten. Sample: blood, either unsorted or a sorted T cell fraction (not recorded which). The receptors originated from a male donor with ankylosing spondylitis or in good health (not recorded which).

This clonotype came up a few times. V usage is TRBV4-2 and J usage is TRBJ1-2, with a possible D match to TRBD1 (6 bases). CDR3 size: 16 residues. With 0 bases removed from V and 4 bases from J, the gap between germline ends came to 15 bases. The germline V gene encodes CDR1 LGHNA and CDR2 YNFKEQ. CDR3: CASSQERTVSPYGYTF. CDR3 coding DNA: TGTGCCAGCAGCCAAGAACGGACAGTGAGCCCCTATGGCTACACCTTC.

This clonotype was seen at least ten times. The chain recombines TRBV6-5 with TRBJ2-1; 9 bases agree with TRBD1. The CDR3 is made up of 14 amino acids. V lost 8 bases to trimming and J lost 2 bases; unmatched junction nucleotides: 4. Germline CDR1 reads MNHEY; CDR2 reads SVGAGI. In DNA, the CDR3 is TGTGCCAGCGGAGGGACAGGGCCCTACAATGAGCAGTTCTTC. Translating gives CASGGTGPYNEQFF.

This clonotype was found many times. V and J are TRBV4-1 and TRBJ2-7; the D is unclear. The V and J ends lost 2 bases and 0 bases respectively, with 20 bases between them. Germline CDR1 and CDR2: MGHRA and YSYEKL. The CDR3 contains 18 residues. Here the CDR3 DNA reads TGCGCCAGCAGCCAACGGGTACCGGGTTCTCTGTCCTCCTACGAGCAGTACTTC. The encoded protein is CASSQRVPGSLSSYEQYF.

The rearrangement uses TRBV6-5 and TRBJ2-5; tentatively, D is TRBD1 (6 bases). Deletions cut 2 bases from V and 4 bases from J, with 11 bases between. CDR1 and CDR2 from the germline V gene are MNHEY and SVGAGI. The CDR3 runs 14 residues. The CDR3 DNA follows: TGTGCCAGCAGTTACGCACAGGGCGCAGAGACCCAGTACTTC. This gives the protein CASSYAQGAETQYF.

The chain couples TRBV9 to TRBJ2-5, with 8 bases identical to TRBD2. Germline CDR1 and CDR2: SGDLS and YYNGEE. CDR3 length: 16 amino acids. With 2 bases clipped from V and 3 bases from J, the junction kept 9 bases outside the gene matches. The chain's CDR3 is CASSVTGGLVEETQYF. CDR3 DNA: TGTGCCAGCAGCGTGACCGGGGGACTAGTGGAAGAGACCCAGTACTTC.

This clonotype was recorded many times. V gene TRBV20-1 combines with J gene TRBJ1-1; D is unclear. V lost 6 bases and J lost 1, with 12 bases in between. The CDR3 is 13 amino acids. Germline CDR1 is DFQATT and CDR2 is SNEGSKA (reference sequence). The CDR3 region is CSAGSIGNTEAFF. The CDR3 DNA reads TGCAGTGCGGGGTCAATCGGGAACACTGAAGCTTTCTTT.

This clonotype was recorded at least ten times. V gene TRBV12-3 or TRBV12-4 combines with J gene TRBJ2-1; 16 bases line up with TRBD2. V was clipped by 6 bases and J by 8 bases; unmatched bases: 1. The CDR3 consists of 14 residues. CDR3 nucleotides: TGTGCCAGCAGGGGACTAGCGGGAGGGGATGAGCAGTTCTTC. Its protein is CASRGLAGGDEQFF.

This clonotype was detected ten times or more. The chain links TRBV6-1 to TRBJ1-6; D uncertain. The germline V and J ends were trimmed by 5 bases and 3 bases, with 8 bases remaining between them. The CDR3 runs 14 residues. CDR1 and CDR2 from the germline V gene are MNHNS and SASEGT. CDR3 residues: CASSLDVYNSPLHF. The CDR3 nucleotides read TGTGCCAGCAGTCTAGATGTCTATAATTCACCCCTCCACTTT.

This clonotype was recorded many times. The chain employs TRBV6-1 and TRBJ2-7, with 8 bases fitting TRBD1. The CDR3 covers 14 residues. Trimming at V came to 4 bases and at J to 1 base, leaving 3 bases not matched to a gene. CDR1 is MNHNS and CDR2 is SASEGT in the germline V gene. CDR3: CASSATGGSYEQYF. CDR3 in DNA: TGTGCCAGCAGTGCCACAGGGGGATCCTACGAGCAGTACTTC.